This TCR beta chain was captured by sequencing in a study of OX40 agonist ivuxolimab in advanced cancers. Per the germline V gene, CDR1 is LNHDA and CDR2 is SQIVND (reference sequence). V lost 3 bases and J 2 bases, leaving 5 bases between the germline ends. The CDR3 sequence is 12 residues long. The data were produced by immunoSEQ multiplex PCR, yet TCRdb's version contains in-frame clones alone and is incomplete. Counted here are under 150,000 clones, about nine tenths occurring once; the ten biggest clones make up about 1%. About this clone: Its antigen is as yet unknown.

General study points: Both CD4+ and CD8+ T cell populations in blood had undergone clonal expansion by week 6 at 0.1 to 3.0 mg/kg.

The sequence was obtained from an adult with an advanced solid tumor such as melanoma, head and neck, liver or kidney cancer. The chain joins TRBV19 to TRBJ2-7; TRBD1 or TRBD2 may be the D gene (5 bases each). The sequences come from CD4+ or CD8+ T cells sorted from blood, collected in a trial of the OX40 agonist ivuxolimab. In DNA form, the CDR3 reads TGTGCCAGTAGTATGGGGGCCTACGAGCAGTACTTC. Encoded protein: CASSMGAYEQYF.